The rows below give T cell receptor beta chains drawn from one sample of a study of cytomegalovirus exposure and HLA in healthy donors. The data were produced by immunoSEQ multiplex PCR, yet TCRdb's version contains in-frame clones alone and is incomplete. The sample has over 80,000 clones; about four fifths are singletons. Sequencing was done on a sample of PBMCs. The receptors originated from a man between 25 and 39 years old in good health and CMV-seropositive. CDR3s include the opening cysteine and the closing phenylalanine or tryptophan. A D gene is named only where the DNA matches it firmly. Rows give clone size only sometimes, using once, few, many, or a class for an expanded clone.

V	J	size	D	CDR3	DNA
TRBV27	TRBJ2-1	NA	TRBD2	CATLSLAGGRNEQFF	TGTGCCACCCTCTCACTAGCGGGAGGTAGGAATGAGCAGTTCTTC
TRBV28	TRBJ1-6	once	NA	CASSLPQSGGPLHF	TGTGCCAGCAGTTTACCGCAGTCCGGGGGGCCCCTCCACTTT
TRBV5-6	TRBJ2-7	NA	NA	CASSLMTGSYEQYF	TGTGCCAGCAGCCTAATGACGGGTAGTTACGAGCAGTACTTC
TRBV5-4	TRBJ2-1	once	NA	CASSLRDGNEQFF	TGTGCCAGCAGCTTGCGCGACGGGAATGAGCAGTTCTTC
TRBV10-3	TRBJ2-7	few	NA	CAISGREANEQYF	TGTGCCATCAGTGGGAGGGAGGCGAACGAGCAGTACTTC
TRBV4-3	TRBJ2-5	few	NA	CASSQDPIGETQYF	TGCGCCAGCAGCCAAGATCCCATCGGGGAGACCCAGTACTTC
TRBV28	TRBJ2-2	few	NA	CASSPGQFDTGELFF	TGTGCCAGCAGCCCCGGACAGTTCGACACCGGGGAGCTGTTTTTT
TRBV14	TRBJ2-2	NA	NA	CASRPLENTGELFF	TGTGCCAGCAGACCCCTAGAGAACACCGGGGAGCTGTTTTTT
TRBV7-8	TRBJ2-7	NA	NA	CASSLVPGREKYEQYF	TGTGCCAGCAGCTTAGTTCCCGGCAGGGAAAAGTACGAGCAGTACTTC
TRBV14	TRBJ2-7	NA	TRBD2	CASSQRGGLAHLYEQYF	TGTGCCAGCAGCCAAAGGGGAGGACTAGCTCATCTCTACGAGCAGTACTTC
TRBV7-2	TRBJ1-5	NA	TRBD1	CASSFAGQGNQPQHF	TGTGCCAGCAGCTTCGCTGGACAGGGTAATCAGCCCCAGCATTTT
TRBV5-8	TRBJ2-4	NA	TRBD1	CASSLGGDRGDIQYF	TGTGCCAGCAGCTTGGGAGGGGACAGGGGGGACATTCAGTACTTC
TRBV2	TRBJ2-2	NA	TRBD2	CASSATSGSFSTGELFF	TGTGCCAGCAGTGCCACTAGCGGGAGTTTTAGCACCGGGGAGCTGTTTTTT